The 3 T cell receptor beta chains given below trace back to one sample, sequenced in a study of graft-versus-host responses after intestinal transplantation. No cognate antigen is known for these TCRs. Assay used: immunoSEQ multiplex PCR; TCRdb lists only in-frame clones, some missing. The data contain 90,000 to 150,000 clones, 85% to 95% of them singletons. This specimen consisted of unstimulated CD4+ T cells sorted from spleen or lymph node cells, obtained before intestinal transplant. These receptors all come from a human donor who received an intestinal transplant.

The CDR3, as DNA: TGCGCCAGCAGCCACAGGGAAATGAACACTGAAGCTTTCTTT. Protein: CASSHREMNTEAFF. The chain recombines TRBV5-1 with TRBJ1-1; D is perhaps TRBD1 (6 bases). Germline V lookup: CDR1 SGHRS, CDR2 YFSETQ. With 4 bases removed from V and 0 bases from J, the gap between germline ends came to 10 bases. The CDR3 contains 14 residues.

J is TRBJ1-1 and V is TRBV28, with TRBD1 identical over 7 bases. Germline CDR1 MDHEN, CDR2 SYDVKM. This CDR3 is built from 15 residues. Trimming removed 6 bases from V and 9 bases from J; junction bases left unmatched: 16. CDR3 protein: CASSSPRTGDTKAFF. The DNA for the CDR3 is TGTGCCAGCAGCTCTCCGAGGACAGGCGACACCAAAGCTTTCTTT. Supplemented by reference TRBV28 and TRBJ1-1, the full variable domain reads DVKVTQSSRYLVKRTGEKVFLECVQDMDHENMFWYRQDPGLGLRLIYFSYDVKMKEKGDIPEGYSVSREKKERFSLILESASTNQTSMYLCASSSPRTGDTKAFFGQGTRLTVV.

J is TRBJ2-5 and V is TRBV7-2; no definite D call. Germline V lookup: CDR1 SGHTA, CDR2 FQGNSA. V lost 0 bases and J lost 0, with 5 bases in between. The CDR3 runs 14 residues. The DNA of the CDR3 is TGTGCCAGCAGCTTAGCGACCCACCAAGAGACCCAGTACTTC. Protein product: CASSLATHQETQYF.